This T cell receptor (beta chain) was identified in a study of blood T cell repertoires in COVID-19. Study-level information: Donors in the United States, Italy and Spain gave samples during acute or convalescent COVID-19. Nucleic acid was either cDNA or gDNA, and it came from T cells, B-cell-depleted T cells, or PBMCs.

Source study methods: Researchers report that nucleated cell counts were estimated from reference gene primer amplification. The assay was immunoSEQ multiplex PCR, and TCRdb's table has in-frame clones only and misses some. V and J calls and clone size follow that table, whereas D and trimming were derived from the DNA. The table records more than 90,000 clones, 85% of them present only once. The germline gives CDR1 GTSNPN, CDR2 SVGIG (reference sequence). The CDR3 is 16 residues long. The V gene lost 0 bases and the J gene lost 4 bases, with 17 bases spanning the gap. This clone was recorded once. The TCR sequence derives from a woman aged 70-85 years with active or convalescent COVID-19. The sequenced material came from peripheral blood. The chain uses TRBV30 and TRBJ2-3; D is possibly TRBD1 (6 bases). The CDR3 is CAWSVRRQAGPDTQYF. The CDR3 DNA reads TGTGCCTGGAGTGTACGCCGACAGGCGGGTCCAGATACGCAGTATTTT.